This T cell receptor (beta chain) was sequenced for a study of T cell repertoires in cytomegalovirus infection. The overall study: CMV infection plus the matching HLA type was flagged by public TCR beta signatures. General study points: Summed frequency of shared TCR beta families picked out CMV carriers who also had the relevant HLA. HLA-C-restricted CMV-specific TCR beta clonotypes were dominant in the ex vivo response.

MiXCR, run by TCRdb on the reads, gives a single entry per CDR3 protein. Of hundreds of thousands of distinct CDR3 sequences in the sample, approximately 24% were seen once. V lost 5 bases and J lost 4; bases outside the gene matches: 9. The CDR3 runs to 15 residues. Germline CDR1 SGHVS, CDR2 FQNEAQ. There are a few counts of this clonotype. What it binds is unknown. This TCR derives from a human donor in good health (CMV status not recorded). Some clones in this sample may be carry-over from other donors' samples. Sequencing was done on a sample of CD8+ T cells from PBMCs. The chain employs TRBV7-8 and TRBJ2-7; 9 positions agree with TRBD1. CDR3 sequence (DNA): TGTGCCAGCAGCCCCACCGGGACAGGGCTTTACGAGCAGTACTTC. Encoded protein: CASSPTGTGLYEQYF.